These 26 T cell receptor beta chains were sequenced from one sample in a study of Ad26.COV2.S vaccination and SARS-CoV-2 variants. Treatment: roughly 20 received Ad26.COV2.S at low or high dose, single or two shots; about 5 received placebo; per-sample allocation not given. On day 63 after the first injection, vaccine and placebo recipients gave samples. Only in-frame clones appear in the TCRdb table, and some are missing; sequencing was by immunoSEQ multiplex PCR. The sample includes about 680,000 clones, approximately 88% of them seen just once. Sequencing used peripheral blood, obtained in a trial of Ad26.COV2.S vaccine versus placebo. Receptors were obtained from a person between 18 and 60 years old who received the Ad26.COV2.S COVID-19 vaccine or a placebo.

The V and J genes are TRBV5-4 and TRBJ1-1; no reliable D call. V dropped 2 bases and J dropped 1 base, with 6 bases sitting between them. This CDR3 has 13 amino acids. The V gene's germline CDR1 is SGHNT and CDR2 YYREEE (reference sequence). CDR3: CASSLAENTEAFF. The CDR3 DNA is TGTGCCAGCAGCTTAGCGGAGAACACTGAAGCTTTCTTT. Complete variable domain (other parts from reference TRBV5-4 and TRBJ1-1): ETGVTQSPTHLIKTRGQQVTLRCSSQSGHNTVSWYQQALGQGPQFIFQYYREEENGRGNFPPRFSGLQFPNYSSELNVNALELDDSALYLCASSLAENTEAFFGQGTRLTVV.

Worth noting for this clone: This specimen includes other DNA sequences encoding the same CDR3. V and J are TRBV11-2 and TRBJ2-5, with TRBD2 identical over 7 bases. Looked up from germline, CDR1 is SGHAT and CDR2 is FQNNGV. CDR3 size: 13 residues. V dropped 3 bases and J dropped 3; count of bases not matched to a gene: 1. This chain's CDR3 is CASSFAGEETQYF. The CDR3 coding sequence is TGTGCCAGCAGCTTCGCGGGGGAAGAGACCCAGTACTTC. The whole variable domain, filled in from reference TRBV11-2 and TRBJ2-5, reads EAGVAQSPRYKIIEKRQSVAFWCNPISGHATLYWYQQILGQGPKLLIQFQNNGVVDDSQLPKDRFSAERLKGVDSTLKIQPAKLEDSAVYLCASSFAGEETQYFGPGTRLLVL.

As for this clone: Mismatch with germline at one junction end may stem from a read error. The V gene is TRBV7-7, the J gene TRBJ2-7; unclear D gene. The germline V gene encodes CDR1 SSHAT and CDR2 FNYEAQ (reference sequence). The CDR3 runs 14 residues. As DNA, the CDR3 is TGTGCTAGCAGCTTAGATACGATCCTCTACGAGCAGTACTTC. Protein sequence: CASSLDTILYEQYF.

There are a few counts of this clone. The DNA for the CDR3 is TGTGCCAGCAGTTACTCGGCCGGGGATCCACCCCTCCACTTT. Translating gives CASSYSAGDPPLHF. The J gene is TRBJ1-6, the V gene TRBV6-6; no firm D call. CDR3 length: 14 amino acids. The V and J ends lost 0 bases and 11 bases respectively, with 11 bases between them. CDR1 is MNHNY and CDR2 is SVGAGI in the germline V gene (reference sequence).

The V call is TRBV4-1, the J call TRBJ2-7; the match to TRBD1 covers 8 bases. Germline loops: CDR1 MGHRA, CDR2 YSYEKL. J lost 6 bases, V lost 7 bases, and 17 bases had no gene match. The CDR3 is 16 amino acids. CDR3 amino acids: CASTLPPGQETFEQYF. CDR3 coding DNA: TGCGCCAGCACCCTGCCCCCGGGACAGGAAACCTTCGAGCAGTACTTC.

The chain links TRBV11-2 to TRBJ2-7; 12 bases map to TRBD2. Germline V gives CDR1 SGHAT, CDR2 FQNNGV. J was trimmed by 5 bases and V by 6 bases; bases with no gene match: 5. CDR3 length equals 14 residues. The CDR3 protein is CASSSTSGSHEQYF. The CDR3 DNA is TGTGCCAGCAGTTCGACTAGCGGGAGCCACGAGCAGTACTTC.

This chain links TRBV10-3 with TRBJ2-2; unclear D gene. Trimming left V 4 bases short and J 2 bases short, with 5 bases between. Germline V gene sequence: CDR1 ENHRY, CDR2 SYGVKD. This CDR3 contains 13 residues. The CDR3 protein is CAISGHNTGELFF. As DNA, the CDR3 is TGTGCCATCAGTGGACACAACACCGGGGAGCTGTTTTTT.

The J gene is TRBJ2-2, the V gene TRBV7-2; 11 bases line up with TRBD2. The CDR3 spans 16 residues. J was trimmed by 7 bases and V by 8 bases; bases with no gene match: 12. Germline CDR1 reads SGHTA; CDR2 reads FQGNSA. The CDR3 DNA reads TGTGCCAGCGGTAGCGGGAGGGCCGTCTGGGGCGGGGAGCTGTTTTTT. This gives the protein CASGSGRAVWGGELFF.

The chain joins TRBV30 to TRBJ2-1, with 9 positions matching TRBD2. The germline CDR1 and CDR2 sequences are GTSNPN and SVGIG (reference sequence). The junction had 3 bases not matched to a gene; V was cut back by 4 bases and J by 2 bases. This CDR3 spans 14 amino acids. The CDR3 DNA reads TGTGCCTGGATGAGCGGGAGGCCCTACAATGAGCAGTTCTTC. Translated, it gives CAWMSGRPYNEQFF.

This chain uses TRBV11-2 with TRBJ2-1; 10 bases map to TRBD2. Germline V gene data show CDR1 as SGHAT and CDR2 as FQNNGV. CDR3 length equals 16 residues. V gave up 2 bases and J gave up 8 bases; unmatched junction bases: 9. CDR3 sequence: CASSLRRLAGADEQFF. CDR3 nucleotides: TGTGCCAGCAGCTTAAGAAGGCTAGCGGGAGCAGATGAGCAGTTCTTC.

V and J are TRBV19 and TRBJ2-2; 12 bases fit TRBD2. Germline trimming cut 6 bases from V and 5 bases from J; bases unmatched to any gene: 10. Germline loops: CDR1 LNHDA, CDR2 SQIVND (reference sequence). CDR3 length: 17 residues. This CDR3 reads CASRGLAGPTQTGELFF. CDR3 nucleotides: TGTGCCAGTAGAGGACTAGCGGGACCGACTCAGACCGGGGAGCTGTTTTTT.

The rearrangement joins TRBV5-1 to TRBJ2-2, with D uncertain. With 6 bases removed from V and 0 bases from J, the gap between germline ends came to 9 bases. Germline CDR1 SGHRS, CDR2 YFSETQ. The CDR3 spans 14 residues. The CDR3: CASKGSANTGELFF. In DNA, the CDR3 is TGCGCCAGCAAAGGTTCCGCGAACACCGGGGAGCTGTTTTTT.

This chain's CDR3 is CATRGRERGARFF. DNA for the CDR3: TGTGCGACGCGCGGGCGGGAGAGGGGGGCCAGGTTCTTC. This chain links TRBV19 with TRBJ2-1, with D perhaps matching TRBD2 (7 bases). There are 13 residues in the CDR3. From germline, CDR1 is LNHDA and CDR2 SQIVND (reference sequence).

CDR3: CASQMDPGKGELFF. The CDR3 DNA follows: TGTGCCAGCCAAATGGACCCCGGGAAGGGGGAGCTGTTTTTT. The V gene is TRBV2, the J gene TRBJ2-2, with D possibly TRBD2 on 5 matching bases. This CDR3 region has 14 residues. Germline V gives CDR1 SNHLY, CDR2 FYNNEI. Trimming removed 8 bases from V and 8 bases from J, with 18 bases in between.

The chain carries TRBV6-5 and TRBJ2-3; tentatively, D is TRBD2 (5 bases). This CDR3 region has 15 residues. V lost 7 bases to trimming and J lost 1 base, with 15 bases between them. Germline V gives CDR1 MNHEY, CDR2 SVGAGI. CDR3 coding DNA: TGTGCCAGCACCAGAGGGCCCGGGGGCACAGATACGCAGTATTTT. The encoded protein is CASTRGPGGTDTQYF.

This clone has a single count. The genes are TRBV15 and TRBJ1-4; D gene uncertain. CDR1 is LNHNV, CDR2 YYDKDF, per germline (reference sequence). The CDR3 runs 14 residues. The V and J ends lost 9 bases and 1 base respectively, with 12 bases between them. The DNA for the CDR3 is TGTGCCACGCGCCGAAAGGGAACTAATGAAAAACTGTTTTTT. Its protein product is CATRRKGTNEKLFF.

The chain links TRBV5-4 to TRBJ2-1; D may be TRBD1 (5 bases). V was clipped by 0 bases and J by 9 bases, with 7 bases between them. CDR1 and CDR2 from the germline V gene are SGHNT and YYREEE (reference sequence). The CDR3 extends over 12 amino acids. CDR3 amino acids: CASSLGQFEQFF. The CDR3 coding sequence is TGTGCCAGCAGCTTGGGACAGTTTGAGCAGTTCTTC.

The CDR3 bases are TGTGCCAGCAGTCTAGGGGGGTTATACCAAGAGACCCAGTACTTC. The encoded protein is CASSLGGLYQETQYF. The J gene is TRBJ2-5, the V gene TRBV6-5; D assignment may be TRBD1 or TRBD2 (6 bases each). Trimming removed 5 bases at V and 0 bases at J, with 13 bases between. Germline CDR1 and CDR2: MNHEY and SVGAGI. CDR3 length: 15 amino acids.

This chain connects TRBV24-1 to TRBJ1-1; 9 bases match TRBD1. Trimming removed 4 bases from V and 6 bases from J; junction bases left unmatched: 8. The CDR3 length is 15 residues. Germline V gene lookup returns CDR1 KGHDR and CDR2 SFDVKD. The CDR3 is CATSDHGQGMAEAFF. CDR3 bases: TGTGCCACCAGTGACCACGGACAGGGGATGGCTGAAGCTTTCTTT.

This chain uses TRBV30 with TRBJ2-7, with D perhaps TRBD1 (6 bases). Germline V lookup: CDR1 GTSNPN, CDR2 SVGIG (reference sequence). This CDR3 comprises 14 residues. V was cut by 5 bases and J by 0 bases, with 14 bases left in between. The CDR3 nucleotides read TGTGCCTGGCAGCCCTTAGGGGGCTCCTACGAGCAGTACTTC. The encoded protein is CAWQPLGGSYEQYF.

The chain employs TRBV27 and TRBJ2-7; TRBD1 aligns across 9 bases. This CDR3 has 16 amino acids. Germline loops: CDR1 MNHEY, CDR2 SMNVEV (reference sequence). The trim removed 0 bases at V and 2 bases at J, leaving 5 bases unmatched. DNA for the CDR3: TGTGCCAGCAGTTTATCGCAGGACAGGGGACCCTACGAGCAGTACTTC. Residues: CASSLSQDRGPYEQYF.

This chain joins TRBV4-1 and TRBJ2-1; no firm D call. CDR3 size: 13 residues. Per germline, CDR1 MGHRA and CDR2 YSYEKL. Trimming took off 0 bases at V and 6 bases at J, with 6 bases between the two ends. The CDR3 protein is CASSQDQSNEQFF. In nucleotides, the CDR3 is TGCGCCAGCAGCCAAGATCAAAGCAATGAGCAGTTCTTC.

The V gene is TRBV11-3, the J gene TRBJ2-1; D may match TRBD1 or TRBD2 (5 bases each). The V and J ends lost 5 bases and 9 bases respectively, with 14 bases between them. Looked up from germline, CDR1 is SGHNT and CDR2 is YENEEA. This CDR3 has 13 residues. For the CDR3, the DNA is TGTGCCAGCAGCCCGGGGACGGTTGGTGAGCAGTTCTTC. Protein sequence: CASSPGTVGEQFF.

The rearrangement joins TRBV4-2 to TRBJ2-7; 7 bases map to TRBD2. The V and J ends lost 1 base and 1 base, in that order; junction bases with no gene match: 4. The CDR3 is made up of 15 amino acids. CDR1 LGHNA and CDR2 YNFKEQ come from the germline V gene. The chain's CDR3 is CASSQAGAGSYEQYF. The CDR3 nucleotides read TGTGCCAGCAGCCAAGCGGGAGCGGGGTCCTACGAGCAGTACTTC.

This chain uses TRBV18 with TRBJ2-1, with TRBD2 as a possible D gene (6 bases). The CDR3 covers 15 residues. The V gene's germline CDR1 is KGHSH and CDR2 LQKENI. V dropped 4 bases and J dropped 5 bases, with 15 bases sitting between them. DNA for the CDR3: TGTGCCAGCTCACGGGGGATAGCGGATAACAATGAGCAGTTCTTC. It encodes CASSRGIADNNEQFF. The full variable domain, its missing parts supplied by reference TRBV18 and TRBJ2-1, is NAGVMQNPRHLVRRRGQEARLRCSPMKGHSHVYWYRQLPEEGLKFMVYLQKENIIDESGMPKERFSAEFPKEGPSILRIQQVVRGDSAAYFCASSRGIADNNEQFFGPGTRLTVL.

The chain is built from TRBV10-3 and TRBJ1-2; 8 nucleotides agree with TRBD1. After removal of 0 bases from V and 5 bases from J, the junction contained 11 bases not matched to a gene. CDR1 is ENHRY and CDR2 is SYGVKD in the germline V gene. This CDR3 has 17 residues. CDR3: CAISESTDRGGGYGYTF. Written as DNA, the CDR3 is TGTGCCATCAGTGAGTCAACAGACAGGGGAGGAGGGTATGGCTACACCTTC.